Each of the 6 T cell receptor beta chains below was sequenced from the same sample in a study of spatial heterogeneity in lung cancer. As to time point: sample taken at primary tumor resection. Their recognized antigens are unknown. General study points: One measure, the expanded intratumoral alpha and beta TCR count, tracked tumor mutation counts.

TCRdb recomputed calls from the 5' RACE reads with MiXCR, one row per CDR3 protein. The repertoire includes about 100,000 distinct CDR3 sequences, 4.4% of them detected once, and approximately 22% sits in the top ten. The starting material was lung tumor tissue, obtained at surgery. Receptors were obtained from a male donor with early-stage non-small cell lung cancer.

This clonotype was counted many times. The gene calls are TRBV11-1 and TRBJ1-3, with a tentative D call TRBD1 (5 bases). V lost 2 bases, J lost 2 bases, and 10 bases lay in between. Per germline, CDR1 SGHAT and CDR2 FQDESV (reference sequence). This CDR3 has 15 residues. CDR3: CASSLSWGPGNTIYF. CDR3 nucleotides: TGTGCCAGCAGCTTATCTTGGGGACCTGGAAACACCATATATTTT.

This clonotype was counted only a few times. The chain uses TRBV4-1 and TRBJ2-3, with 11 positions matching TRBD1. The CDR3 has 14 residues. The ends lost 4 bases at V and 6 bases at J; junction bases unmatched: 3. CDR1 is MGHRA and CDR2 is YSYEKL in the germline V gene. This CDR3 is CASSPGQGVDTQYF. In DNA form, the CDR3 reads TGCGCCAGCAGCCCGGGACAGGGGGTGGATACGCAGTATTTT.

The table lists this clonotype with many counts. This chain connects TRBV20-1 to TRBJ1-1; D perhaps matches TRBD1 (5 bases). CDR1 is DFQATT and CDR2 is SNEGSKA in the germline V gene (reference sequence). The CDR3 totals 15 residues. Trimming left V 0 bases short and J 0 bases short, with 11 bases between. CDR3 DNA sequence: TGCAGTGCTAGAGATCTTAGACAGATGAACACTGAAGCTTTCTTT. Protein sequence: CSARDLRQMNTEAFF.

This clonotype was picked up a small number of times. V usage is TRBV6-6 and J usage is TRBJ2-3; no clear D gene. Trimming removed 7 bases from V and 0 bases from J, with 8 bases in between. Germline lookup yields CDR1 MNHNY and CDR2 SVGAGI (reference sequence). The CDR3 runs 13 residues. The CDR3 loop reads CASKTSSTDTQYF. The DNA of the CDR3 is TGTGCCAGCAAGACATCTAGCACAGATACGCAGTATTTT.

V usage is TRBV20-1 and J usage is TRBJ1-6; the match to TRBD1 covers 7 bases. Germline V gene lookup returns CDR1 DFQATT and CDR2 SNEGSKA (reference sequence). V was pared by 6 bases and J by 6 bases, with 8 bases of the junction left unmatched. This CDR3 has 14 residues. The CDR3, as DNA: TGCAGTGCCCTGCCAGGGGGAGGTAATTCACCCCTCCACTTT. It yields the protein CSALPGGGNSPLHF.

In this sample, this clonotype turned up many times. The chain couples TRBV28 to TRBJ2-3; TRBD1 matches 9 bases. This CDR3 region has 16 residues. V shed 3 bases and J 2 bases; nucleotides not matched to a gene: 6. Germline V gene lookup returns CDR1 MDHEN and CDR2 SYDVKM. CDR3 sequence (DNA): TGTGCCAGCAGTTTCGGCGGGACAGGGTTCACAGATACGCAGTATTTT. It specifies CASSFGGTGFTDTQYF.